The rows below give T cell receptor beta chains drawn from one sample of a study of T cells in localized non-small cell lung cancer. This table comes from immunoSEQ multiplex PCR, and its TCRdb copy is limited to in-frame clones, with some not included. The sample carries roughly 20,000 clones, around 90% recorded once. Source: peripheral blood mononuclear cells, taken before any cancer treatment. These receptors all come from a male donor older than 55 with stage II lung adenocarcinoma. Each CDR3 is given with its conserved first and last residue. A D gene is named only where the DNA matches it firmly.

v_call d_call cdr3_aa
TRBV6-1 TRBD1 CASSEWTGGGNQPQHF
TRBV7-9 TRBD2 CASSFGLAGGGGSTDTQYF
TRBV5-1 TRBD1 CASSLAHGQGTTEAFF
TRBV5-1 . CASSFSSASSYEQYF
TRBV6-5 TRBD1 CASTGTAATDTQYF
TRBV18 TRBD1 CASSRGTGFVGEQFF
TRBV7-9 . CASRKRTALAEQFF
TRBV25-1 . CASSDEEGKGTEAFF
TRBV6-1 . CASSDQYGFGGGDTQYF
TRBV7-7 . CASGRNYNEQFF
TRBV28 . CASSFRTREAQYF
TRBV10-1 . CASSESDWSTDTQYF
TRBV28 TRBD1 CASSLLGTGVENIQYF
TRBV11-3 . CASSRQYDTEAFF
TRBV7-9 TRBD1 CASSLYQTGLEKLFF
TRBV28 TRBD2 CASRRTSGRLDTQYF
TRBV18 . CASSQNANTGELFF
TRBV5-1 . CASSFEGRPTLDTQYF
TRBV7-9 TRBD2 CASQGLAGNPRNTQYF
TRBV2 TRBD1 CASSVGQGIDTQYF
TRBV29-1 TRBD2 CSVVRTSSGEQYF
TRBV13 . CASSSRGLSGNTIYF
TRBV7-6 . CASSLIGETYEQYF
TRBV10-3 TRBD2 CAITPSGGSYEQYF
TRBV4-1 TRBD2 CASSQLTGTTLSYEQYF
TRBV5-6 . CASSLGQYSPLHF
TRBV7-9 . CASSLVGSSTDTQYF
TRBV19 . CASKSQPSPYYGYTF
TRBV10-3 . CAISEGSAYTGELFF
TRBV5-8 TRBD1 CARQGQQETQYF
TRBV6-4 . CASTRGPGSGEAFF
TRBV6-1 . CASNRVGTDTQYF
TRBV9 . CASSRGVIETQYF
TRBV5-1 TRBD2 CASSPGLALQISDAQYF
TRBV15 . CATSRDRGRETQYF
TRBV27 . CASSPEGFRGNAGNTIYF
TRBV9 . CASSVDPFGDTQYF
TRBV28 . CASSPHPRGLNTEAFF
TRBV5-3 . CARSLPGDRSRWQFF
TRBV11-1 TRBD1 CASSPGHGTGVSGANVLTF
TRBV27 . CASSGIRTREQYF
TRBV28 TRBD1 CAIQGRNQPQHF
TRBV7-9 TRBD1 CASSLGWDRREYHEKLFF
TRBV18 . CASSRGGSTDTQYF
TRBV6-6 TRBD1 CASSPPGQLNYGYTF
TRBV7-2 TRBD2 CASSLGAGGPYGELFF